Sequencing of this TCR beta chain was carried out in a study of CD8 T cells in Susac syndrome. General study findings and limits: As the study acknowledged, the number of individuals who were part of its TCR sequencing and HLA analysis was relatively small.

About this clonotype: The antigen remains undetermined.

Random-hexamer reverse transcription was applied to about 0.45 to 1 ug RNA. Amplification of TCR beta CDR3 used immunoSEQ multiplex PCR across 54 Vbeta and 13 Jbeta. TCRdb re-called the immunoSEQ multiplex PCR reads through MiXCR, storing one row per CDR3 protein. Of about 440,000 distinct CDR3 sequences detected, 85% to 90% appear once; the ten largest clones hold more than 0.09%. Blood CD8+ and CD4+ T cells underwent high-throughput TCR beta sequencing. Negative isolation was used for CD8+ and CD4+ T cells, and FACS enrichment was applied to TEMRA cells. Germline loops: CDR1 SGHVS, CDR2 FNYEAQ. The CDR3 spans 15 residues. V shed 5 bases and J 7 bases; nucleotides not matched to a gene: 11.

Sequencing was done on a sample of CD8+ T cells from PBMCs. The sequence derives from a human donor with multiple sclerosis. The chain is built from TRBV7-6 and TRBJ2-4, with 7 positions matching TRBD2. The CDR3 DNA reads TGTGCCAGCAGCCCCACCGGGGAGGGGTCGAACATTCAGTACTTC. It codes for CASSPTGEGSNIQYF.